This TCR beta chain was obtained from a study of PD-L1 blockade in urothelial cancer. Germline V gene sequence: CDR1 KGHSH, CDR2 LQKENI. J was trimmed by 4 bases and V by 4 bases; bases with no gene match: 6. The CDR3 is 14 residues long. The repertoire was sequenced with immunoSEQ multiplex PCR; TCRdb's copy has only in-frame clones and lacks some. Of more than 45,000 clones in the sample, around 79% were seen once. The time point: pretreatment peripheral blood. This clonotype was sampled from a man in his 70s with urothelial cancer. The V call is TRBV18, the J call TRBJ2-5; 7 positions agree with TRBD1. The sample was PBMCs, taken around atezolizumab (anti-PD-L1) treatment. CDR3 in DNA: TGTGCCAGCTCACAGGGGGCGCGTGGAGAGACCCAGTACTTC. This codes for CASSQGARGETQYF.